This entry lists 22 T cell receptor beta chains sequenced from one sample in a study of brain T cells in children with intractable seizures. Generated by immunoSEQ multiplex PCR, the TCRdb table keeps only in-frame clones and is missing some. The sample holds about 64,000 clones; about 96% are singletons and the top ten take 0.3% to 0.4%. The material sequenced was peripheral blood, taken at surgery. Receptors were obtained from a boy under two years old with focal cortical dysplasia and intractable seizures.

The gene calls are TRBV6-1 and TRBJ1-5, with D perhaps TRBD1 (6 bases). Between the trimmed V and J ends, which lost 3 bases and 7 bases, there was a span of 10 bases. This CDR3 is built from 13 residues. The germline CDR1 and CDR2 sequences are MNHNS and SASEGT. The CDR3: CASSETGGQPQHF. CDR3 coding DNA: TGTGCCAGCAGTGAGACTGGGGGCCAGCCCCAGCATTTT.

The CDR3 protein is CASSFGLAVTEYF. The CDR3 DNA sequence: TGTGCCAGCAGCTTTGGGCTAGCGGTAACAGAGTATTTT. V is TRBV11-2 and J is TRBJ2-3, with 7 positions matching TRBD2. Looked up from germline, CDR1 is SGHAT and CDR2 is FQNNGV. The CDR3 runs 13 residues. The J segment lost 13 bases and the V segment lost 3 bases, leaving 10 bases of the junction unmatched.

The CDR3 spells CASRGRDYSSYEQYF. The DNA for the CDR3 is TGTGCCAGCAGGGGGCGAGACTATAGCTCCTACGAGCAGTACTTC. The chain employs TRBV2 and TRBJ2-7, with D perhaps assigned TRBD1 or TRBD2 (5 bases each). Trimming took 6 bases from V and 0 from J, leaving 15 bases between them. The germline CDR1 and CDR2 sequences are SNHLY and FYNNEI. CDR3 size: 15 residues.

V and J are TRBV20-1 and TRBJ1-5; D is ambiguous. The CDR3 is 15 amino acids. V shed 3 bases and J shed 2 bases, with 14 bases lying between them. In germline, CDR1 is DFQATT, CDR2 SNEGSKA (reference sequence). CDR3 nucleotide sequence: TGCAGTGCTAGTCCTTCAGGCCTCGGCAATCAGCCCCAGCATTTT. Protein product: CSASPSGLGNQPQHF.

The V and J genes are TRBV3-1 (or the pseudogene TRBV3-2) and TRBJ2-7, with D tentatively TRBD2 (6 bases). Germline loops: CDR1 LGHDT, CDR2 YNNKEL (reference sequence). Trimming took off 4 bases at V and 3 bases at J, with 16 bases between the two ends. CDR3 length: 15 residues. The CDR3 loop is CASSRGPGESYEQYF. Written as DNA, the CDR3 is TGTGCCAGCAGCCGCGGCCCGGGAGAAAGCTACGAGCAGTACTTC.

This chain uses TRBV6-5 with TRBJ2-1; D possibly matches TRBD1 or TRBD2 (5 bases each). This CDR3 has 13 residues. Looked up from germline, CDR1 is MNHEY and CDR2 is SVGAGI. The ends were cut back, 5 bases at V and 16 bases at J, with 21 bases in the middle. CDR3 sequence (DNA): TGTGCCAGCAGTCCCGGGACCCCTACCCTCCCCTTCTTC. This codes for CASSPGTPTLPFF.

This clone was picked up one time. The chain employs TRBV6-5 and TRBJ2-5; TRBD1 matches 8 bases. The CDR3 extends over 15 amino acids. Per the germline V gene, CDR1 is MNHEY and CDR2 is SVGAGI. Germline trimming cut 1 base from V and 5 bases from J; bases unmatched to any gene: 6. The CDR3: CASSYFGQGRETQYF. DNA of the CDR3: TGTGCCAGCAGTTACTTCGGACAGGGTAGGGAGACCCAGTACTTC.

The V and J genes are TRBV6-1 and TRBJ1-5; perhaps TRBD1 as D (5 bases). Trimming stripped 4 bases from V and 1 base from J, with 14 bases between. The CDR3 has 16 amino acids. Germline loops: CDR1 MNHNS, CDR2 SASEGT. The CDR3 protein is CASSGAGTWSNQPQHF. DNA of the CDR3: TGTGCCAGCAGTGGGGCAGGGACGTGGAGCAATCAGCCCCAGCATTTT.

The chain combines TRBV14 with TRBJ1-2; 8 positions agree with TRBD1. The CDR3 loop spans 17 amino acids. Unmatched junction bases numbered 8, after V lost 1 base and J lost 1 base. Germline loops: CDR1 SGHDN, CDR2 FVKESK. This CDR3 is CASSQGGQGFFNYGYTF. As DNA, the CDR3 is TGTGCCAGCAGCCAAGGTGGACAGGGCTTTTTTAACTATGGCTACACCTTC.

The chain has TRBV5-6 and TRBJ2-3, with 7 bases identical to TRBD1. The germline V gene has CDR1 SGHDT and CDR2 YYEEEE. The ends lost 6 bases at V and 3 bases at J; junction bases unmatched: 13. This CDR3 comprises 16 residues. CDR3 protein: CASNEKRGLRTDTQYF. The CDR3 nucleotides read TGTGCCAGCAACGAAAAGAGGGGGCTGAGGACAGATACGCAGTATTTT.

The V and J genes are TRBV5-5 and TRBJ1-5; no firm D call. The CDR3 loop spans 11 amino acids. Trimming removed 0 bases from V and 7 bases from J, with 2 bases in between. Germline CDR1 SGHKS, CDR2 YYEKEE (reference sequence). CDR3 residues: CASSLEQPQHF. The DNA for the CDR3 is TGTGCCAGCAGCTTGGAACAGCCCCAGCATTTT.

CDR3 residues: CSASWSGASYNEQFF. The DNA of the CDR3 is TGCAGTGCTAGTTGGAGCGGGGCCTCCTACAATGAGCAGTTCTTC. This rearrangement joins TRBV20-1 to TRBJ2-1; 7 nucleotides align to TRBD2. The germline gives CDR1 DFQATT, CDR2 SNEGSKA (reference sequence). CDR3 length equals 15 residues. V was pared by 3 bases and J by 0 bases, with 5 bases of the junction left unmatched.

V and J are TRBV2 and TRBJ2-5; 7 nucleotides line up with TRBD2. V shed 6 bases, J shed 2 bases, and the junction held 3 bases outside the gene matches. CDR3 length equals 13 residues. Germline loops: CDR1 SNHLY, CDR2 FYNNEI. CDR3 sequence: CASRRDYQETQYF. CDR3 nucleotide sequence: TGTGCCAGCAGGCGGGACTATCAAGAGACCCAGTACTTC.

J is TRBJ1-6 and V is TRBV9; D might be TRBD1 (6 bases). The germline CDR1 and CDR2 sequences are SGDLS and YYNGEE. The CDR3 runs to 18 residues. Trimming removed 4 bases at V and 2 bases at J, with 19 bases between. DNA of the CDR3: TGTGCCAGCAGCAGGGGGTCCGGGGGGCAGACCTATAATTCACCCCTCCACTTT. It translates to CASSRGSGGQTYNSPLHF.

The chain carries TRBV19 and TRBJ1-2; tentative D call: TRBD1 (5 bases). CDR3 length: 13 amino acids. Per the germline V gene, CDR1 is LNHDA and CDR2 is SQIVND (reference sequence). V dropped 10 bases and J dropped 4 bases, with 16 bases sitting between them. The DNA of the CDR3 is TGTGCCATTTCTCAGGGTACTGCCTATGGCTACACCTTC. It yields the protein CAISQGTAYGYTF. The full variable domain, in which reference TRBV19 and TRBJ1-2 provide the parts outside the CDR3, is DGGITQSPKYLFRKEGQNVTLSCEQNLNHDAMYWYRQDPGQGLRLIYYSQIVNDFQKGDIAEGYSVSREKKESFPLTVTSAQKNPTAFYLCAISQGTAYGYTFGSGTRLTVV.

The V call is TRBV16, the J call TRBJ1-5; unclear D gene. The germline V gene encodes CDR1 KGHSY and CDR2 FQNENV. The CDR3 consists of 14 residues. V was shortened by 7 bases and J by 0 bases, with 10 bases between the two germline ends. For the CDR3, the DNA is TGTGCCAGCATCGACGATCATAGCAATCAGCCCCAGCATTTT. Translating it yields CASIDDHSNQPQHF.

Written as DNA, the CDR3 is TGCGCCAGCAGCCAGGTTGGGCGAACCTACAATGAGCAGTTCTTC. Translated: CASSQVGRTYNEQFF. This rearrangement joins TRBV4-1 to TRBJ2-1; no reliable D call. Trimming removed 3 bases at V and 2 bases at J, with 11 bases between. The germline gives CDR1 MGHRA, CDR2 YSYEKL. This CDR3 comprises 15 residues.

The chain carries TRBV19 and TRBJ2-1; 8 bases are shared with TRBD2. Germline V lookup: CDR1 LNHDA, CDR2 SQIVND (reference sequence). The CDR3 is made up of 16 amino acids. The J segment lost 0 bases and the V segment lost 2 bases, leaving 3 bases of the junction unmatched. The chain's CDR3 is CASSIIRGGSYNEQFF. The CDR3 DNA reads TGTGCCAGTAGTATAATACGGGGGGGCTCCTACAATGAGCAGTTCTTC.

The J gene is TRBJ1-3, the V gene TRBV16, with D perhaps matching TRBD1 (6 bases). V was trimmed by 1 base and J by 4 bases, leaving 14 bases between them. The CDR3 is 16 residues long. Germline V gene lookup returns CDR1 KGHSY and CDR2 FQNENV. For the CDR3, the DNA is TGTGCCAGCAGCCAATACACGACGGGGGGCGGAAACACCATATATTTT. Its translation is CASSQYTTGGGNTIYF.

The rearrangement joins TRBV7-7 to TRBJ1-2; the D gene is possibly TRBD1 (5 bases). The germline gives CDR1 SSHAT, CDR2 FNYEAQ (reference sequence). The CDR3 runs to 14 residues. Trimming shortened V by 0 bases and J by 7 bases, and 12 bases separated the two germline ends. CDR3 in DNA: TGTGCCAGCAGCTTAGCTGATGGGGCAGGTGGCTACACCTTC. Protein sequence: CASSLADGAGGYTF.

The chain recombines TRBV19 with TRBJ1-1; D is unclear. The V end was cut by 7 bases, the J end by 0 bases, with 9 bases between. This CDR3 has 13 residues. Germline lookup yields CDR1 LNHDA and CDR2 SQIVND (reference sequence). The DNA for the CDR3 is TGTGCCAGTACCGCGACGCTGAACACTGAAGCTTTCTTT. Its protein product is CASTATLNTEAFF.

V and J are TRBV4-3 and TRBJ1-2, with 8 bases fitting TRBD1. The CDR3 length is 13 residues. The J segment lost 6 bases and the V segment lost 4 bases, leaving 4 bases of the junction unmatched. CDR1 and CDR2 from the germline V gene are LGHNA and YSLEER. The CDR3 is CASSPRQGNGYTF. In nucleotides, the CDR3 is TGCGCCAGCAGCCCCCGACAGGGGAATGGCTACACCTTC.